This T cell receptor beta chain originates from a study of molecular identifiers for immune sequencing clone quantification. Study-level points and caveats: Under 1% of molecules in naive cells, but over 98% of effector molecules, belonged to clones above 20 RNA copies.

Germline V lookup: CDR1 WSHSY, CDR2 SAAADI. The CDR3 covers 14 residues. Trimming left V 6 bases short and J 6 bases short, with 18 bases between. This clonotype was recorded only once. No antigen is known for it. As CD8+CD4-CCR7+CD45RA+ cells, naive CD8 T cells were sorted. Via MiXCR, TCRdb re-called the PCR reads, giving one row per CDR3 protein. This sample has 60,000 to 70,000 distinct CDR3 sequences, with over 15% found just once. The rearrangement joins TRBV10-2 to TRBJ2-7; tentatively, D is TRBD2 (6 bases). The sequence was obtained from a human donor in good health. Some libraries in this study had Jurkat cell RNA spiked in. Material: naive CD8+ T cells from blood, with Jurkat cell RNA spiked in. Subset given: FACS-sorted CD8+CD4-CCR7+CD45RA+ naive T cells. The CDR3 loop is CASSPGLPECEQYF. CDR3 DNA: TGCGCCAGCAGCCCGGGACTGCCGGAGTGCGAGCAGTACTTC.